Listed below are T cell receptor beta chains from one sample, sequenced in a study of control samples from healthy donors and cancer patients. Sequenced by immunoSEQ multiplex PCR; TCRdb stores in-frame clones only, minus some. The table records some 410,000 clones, approximately 92% of them present only once. Sequencing was performed on PBMCs. The source is a man aged 40-49 years with head and neck cancer. CDR3s include the opening cysteine and the closing phenylalanine or tryptophan. A D gene is named only where the DNA matches it firmly. Where a row states a size, it is once, few, many or the class of an expanded clone; other rows omit it.

abundance	v_gene	d_gene	j_gene	CDR3nt	CDR3aa
NA	TRBV11-3	NA	TRBJ2-1	TGTGCCAGCAGCTTATCAGGTGAGCAGTTCTTC	CASSLSGEQFF
NA	TRBV7-3	TRBD2	TRBJ2-1	TGTGCCAGCAGCAGGACTAGCGGGGGCTACAATGAGCAGTTCTTC	CASSRTSGGYNEQFF
many	TRBV7-9	TRBD2	TRBJ2-7	TGTGCCAGCAGCTCCACGGGAGGGCCGGGCGAGCAGTACTTC	CASSSTGGPGEQYF
NA	TRBV27	NA	TRBJ1-1	TGTGCCAGCAGACCATGGAGCGGTGAAGCTTTCTTT	CASRPWSGEAFF
NA	TRBV19	NA	TRBJ1-4	TGTGCCAGTAGTGTGGACATGGTTGAAAAACTGTTTTTT	CASSVDMVEKLFF
NA	TRBV5-6	TRBD1	TRBJ2-7	TGTGCCAGCAGCTCGTTTAGACAGGGGGTTTACGAGCAGTACTTC	CASSSFRQGVYEQYF
NA	TRBV28	TRBD1	TRBJ2-1	TGTGCCAGCAGTCAGGGGGCTGAGCAGTTCTTC	CASSQGAEQFF
few	TRBV5-1	NA	TRBJ1-6	TGCGCCAGCAGCTTGCAGACCTATAATTCACCCCTCCACTTT	CASSLQTYNSPLHF
NA	TRBV5-5	TRBD2	TRBJ2-5	TGTGCCAGCAGGGAGGCGGGAGGTGAGACCCAGTACTTC	CASREAGGETQYF
NA	TRBV28	NA	TRBJ1-4	TGTGCCAGCAGTTTAAGGAGGACAGTAAGTGAAAAACTGTTTTTT	CASSLRRTVSEKLFF
NA	TRBV3-1/TRBV3-2	NA	TRBJ2-7	TGTGCCAGCCCCCGGGACATAAACTACGAGCAGTACTTC	CASPRDINYEQYF
NA	TRBV5-4	NA	TRBJ1-2	TGTGCCAGCAGCTTGGGCCAGGATAACTATGGCTACACCTTC	CASSLGQDNYGYTF
NA	TRBV9	TRBD1	TRBJ1-1	TGTGCCAGCAGCGTAGCTGAGACAGGGGGGGCTTTCTTT	CASSVAETGGAFF